Listed here are 3 T cell receptor beta chains from one sample, sequenced in a study of CD8+ T cells in alopecia areata. It was cDNA, reverse transcribed from extracted RNA, that served as the sequencing template. Libraries were prepared by immunoSEQ multiplex PCR; TCRdb keeps only in-frame clonotypes and omits some of them. The repertoire holds fewer than 150,000 clones, with roughly two fifths as singletons. Sequencing was done on a sample of CD4+ T cells sorted from blood. The source is a human donor with alopecia areata.

The V call is TRBV28, the J call TRBJ2-6; 8 bases align to TRBD2. In germline, CDR1 is MDHEN, CDR2 SYDVKM. The CDR3 has 16 residues. J gave up 0 bases and V 10 bases, and 8 bases lay outside the gene matches. The CDR3 DNA follows: TGTGCCACCAGCGGGGGTGCCCACTCTGGGGCCAACGTCCTGACTTTC. Its protein product is CATSGGAHSGANVLTF.

The chain has TRBV9 and TRBJ1-1; TRBD1 might be the D (5 bases). V lost 4 bases to trimming and J lost 3 bases, with 13 bases between them. The CDR3 has 14 residues. The germline V gene has CDR1 SGDLS and CDR2 YYNGEE. The CDR3 loop reads CASSKQGRYTEAFF. CDR3 DNA: TGTGCCAGCAGCAAGCAGGGTAGGTACACTGAAGCTTTCTTT.

This clone was detected a few times. V gene TRBV7-3 combines with J gene TRBJ1-1; 8 bases are shared with TRBD1. There are 16 residues in the CDR3. The germline V gene has CDR1 SGHTA and CDR2 FQGTGA. Losses at the gene ends were 2 bases for V and 2 bases for J; bases not matched to a gene: 7. CDR3 nucleotide sequence: TGTGCCAGCAGCTTAGGACAGGGCGGGAGAAACACTGAAGCTTTCTTT. Amino acids: CASSLGQGGRNTEAFF. Full variable domain (missing parts from reference TRBV7-3 and TRBJ1-1): GAGVSQTPSNKVTEKGKYVELRCDPISGHTALYWYRQSLGQGPEFLIYFQGTGAADDSGLPNDRFFAVRPEGSVSTLKIQRTERGDSAVYLCASSLGQGGRNTEAFFGQGTRLTVV.